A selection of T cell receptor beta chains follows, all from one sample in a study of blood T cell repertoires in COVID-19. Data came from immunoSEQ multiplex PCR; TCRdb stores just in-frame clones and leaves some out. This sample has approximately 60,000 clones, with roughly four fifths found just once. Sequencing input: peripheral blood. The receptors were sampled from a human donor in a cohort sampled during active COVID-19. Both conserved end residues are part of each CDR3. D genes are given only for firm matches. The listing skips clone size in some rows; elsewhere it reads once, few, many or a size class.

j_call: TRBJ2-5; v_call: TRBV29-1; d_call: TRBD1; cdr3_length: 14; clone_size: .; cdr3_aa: CSVETWTGQETQYF; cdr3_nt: TGCAGCGTTGAAACCTGGACAGGGCAGGAGACCCAGTACTTC
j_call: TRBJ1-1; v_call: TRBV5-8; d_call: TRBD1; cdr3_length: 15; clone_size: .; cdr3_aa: CASSLPGQLNTEAFF; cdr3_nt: TGTGCCAGCAGCTTGCCGGGACAGTTGAACACTGAAGCTTTCTTT
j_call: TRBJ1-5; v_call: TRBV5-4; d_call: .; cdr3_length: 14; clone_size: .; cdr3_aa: CASSLAGDNQPQHF; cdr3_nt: TGTGCCAGCAGCTTGGCAGGGGACAATCAGCCCCAGCATTTT
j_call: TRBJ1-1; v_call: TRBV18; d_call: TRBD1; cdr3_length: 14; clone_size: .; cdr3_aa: CASSPLTGATEAFF; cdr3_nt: TGTGCCAGCTCACCACTAACAGGGGCCACTGAAGCTTTCTTT
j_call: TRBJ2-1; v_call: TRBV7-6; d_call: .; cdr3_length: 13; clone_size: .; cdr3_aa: CASSPGPSGKQFF; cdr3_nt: TGTGCCAGCAGCCCCGGCCCTTCAGGGAAGCAGTTCTTC
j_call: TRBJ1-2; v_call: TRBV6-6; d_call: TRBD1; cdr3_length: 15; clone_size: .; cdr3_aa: CASSGTGVTNYGYTF; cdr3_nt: TGTGCCAGCAGCGGGACAGGGGTTACTAACTATGGCTACACCTTC
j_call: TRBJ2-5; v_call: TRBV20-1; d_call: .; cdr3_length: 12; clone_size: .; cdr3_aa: CSASSRKETQYF; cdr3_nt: TGCAGTGCTAGTTCCAGAAAAGAGACCCAGTACTTC
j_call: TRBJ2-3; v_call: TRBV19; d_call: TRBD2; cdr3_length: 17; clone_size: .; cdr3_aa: CASSTQTSGGTTDTQYF; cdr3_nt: TGTGCCAGTAGTACCCAGACTAGCGGGGGGACCACAGATACGCAGTATTTT
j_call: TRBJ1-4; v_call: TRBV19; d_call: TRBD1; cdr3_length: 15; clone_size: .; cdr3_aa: CASSIRTGLNEKLFF; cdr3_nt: TGTGCCAGTAGTATTCGGACAGGGCTGAATGAAAAACTGTTTTTT
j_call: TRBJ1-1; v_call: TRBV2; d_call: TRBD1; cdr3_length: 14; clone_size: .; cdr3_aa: CASSEATGAGVAFF; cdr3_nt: TGTGCCAGCAGTGAAGCTACAGGGGCCGGGGTAGCTTTCTTT
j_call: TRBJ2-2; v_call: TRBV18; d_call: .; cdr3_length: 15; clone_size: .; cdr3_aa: CASSPAGRKIGELFF; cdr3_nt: TGTGCCAGCTCACCAGCGGGGCGAAAAATCGGGGAGCTGTTTTTT
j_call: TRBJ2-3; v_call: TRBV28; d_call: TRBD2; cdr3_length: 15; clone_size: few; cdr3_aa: CASSLAGGITDTQYF; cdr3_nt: TGTGCCAGCAGTTTAGCCGGGGGGATCACAGATACGCAGTATTTT
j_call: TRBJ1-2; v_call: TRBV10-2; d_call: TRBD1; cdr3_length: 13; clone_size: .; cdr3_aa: CASKGASNYGYTF; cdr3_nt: TGCGCCAGCAAGGGGGCTTCGAACTATGGCTACACCTTC
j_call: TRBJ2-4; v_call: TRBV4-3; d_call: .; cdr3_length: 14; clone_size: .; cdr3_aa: CASSQDLAKNIQYF; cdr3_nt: TGCGCCAGCAGCCAAGACCTAGCCAAAAACATTCAGTACTTC
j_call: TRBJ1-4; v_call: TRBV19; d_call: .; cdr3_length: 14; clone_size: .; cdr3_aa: CASSERGFDEKLFF; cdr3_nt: TGTGCCTCATCTGAGCGGGGGTTCGATGAAAAACTGTTTTTT
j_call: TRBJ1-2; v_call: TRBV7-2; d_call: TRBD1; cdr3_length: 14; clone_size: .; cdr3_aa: CASSLRDRAHGYTF; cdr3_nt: TGTGCCAGCAGCTTAAGGGACAGGGCCCATGGCTACACCTTC
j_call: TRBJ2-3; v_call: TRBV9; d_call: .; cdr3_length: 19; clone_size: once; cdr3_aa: CASSLRGDGAGASTDTQYF; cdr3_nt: TGTGCCAGCAGCCTCCGAGGGGATGGGGCGGGGGCCTCCACAGATACGCAGTATTTT
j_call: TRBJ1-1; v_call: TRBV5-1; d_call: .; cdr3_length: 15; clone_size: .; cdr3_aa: CASSSGLRMNTEAFF; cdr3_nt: TGCGCCAGCAGCTCGGGACTGAGAATGAACACTGAAGCTTTCTTT
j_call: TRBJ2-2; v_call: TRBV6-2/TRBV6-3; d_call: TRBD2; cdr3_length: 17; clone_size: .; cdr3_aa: CASSGLAGALNTGELFF; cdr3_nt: TGTGCCAGCAGTGGGCTAGCGGGGGCGCTGAACACCGGGGAGCTGTTTTTT
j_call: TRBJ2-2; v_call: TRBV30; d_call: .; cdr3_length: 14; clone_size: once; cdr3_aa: CAWSIQAGTGELFF; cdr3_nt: TGTGCCTGGAGTATTCAGGCGGGGACCGGGGAGCTGTTTTTT
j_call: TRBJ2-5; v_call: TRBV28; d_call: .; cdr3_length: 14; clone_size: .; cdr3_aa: CASSFSGAGETQYF; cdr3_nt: TGTGCCAGCAGTTTTTCAGGGGCTGGGGAGACCCAGTACTTC
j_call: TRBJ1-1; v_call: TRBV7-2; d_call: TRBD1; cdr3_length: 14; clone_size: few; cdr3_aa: CASSWGQGTAEAFF; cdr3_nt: TGTGCCAGCAGCTGGGGACAGGGAACCGCTGAAGCTTTCTTT